One sample yielded the 27 T cell receptor beta chains listed below, sequenced in a study of cytomegalovirus exposure and HLA in healthy donors. Some clones are missing from TCRdb's copy, which holds only in-frame ones; the method was immunoSEQ multiplex PCR. Of some 190,000 clones in the sample, 86% are singletons; the top ten hold 6% to 8.5%. Source material: PBMCs. These receptors came from a man in his thirties or forties in good health and CMV-seropositive.

A single count supports this clone. The CDR3 sequence is CASSLDRSEAFF. As DNA, the CDR3 is TGTGCCAGCAGCTTAGATCGAAGCGAAGCTTTCTTT. The chain links TRBV11-2 to TRBJ1-1; D gene ambiguous. This CDR3 contains 12 residues. In germline, CDR1 is SGHAT, CDR2 FQNNGV. V lost 0 bases and J 8 bases, leaving 7 bases between the germline ends.

The chain recombines TRBV19 with TRBJ2-1; 7 bases match TRBD1. The V gene end was trimmed by 4 bases and the J gene end by 14 bases; junction bases not matched to a gene: 14. The germline gives CDR1 LNHDA, CDR2 SQIVND (reference sequence). The CDR3 consists of 14 residues. The CDR3 reads CASSNRQGQIPEFF. CDR3 in DNA: TGTGCCAGTAGTAACCGACAGGGCCAAATCCCGGAGTTCTTC.

This chain uses TRBV10-3 with TRBJ1-1, with a possible D match to TRBD1 (6 bases). V gave up 4 bases and J gave up 0 bases, with 18 bases separating them. There are 17 residues in the CDR3. Germline V CDR1 and CDR2: ENHRY, SYGVKD. The CDR3 here is CAISVLEFGQMNTEAFF. CDR3 coding DNA: TGTGCCATCAGTGTTCTTGAGTTTGGACAGATGAACACTGAAGCTTTCTTT.

The CDR3 bases are TGTGCCTGGGAGCAGGGAGCAAATGAGCAGTTCTTC. Translation gives CAWEQGANEQFF. The V and J genes are TRBV30 and TRBJ2-1; D possibly uses TRBD1 or TRBD2 (5 bases each). The germline V gene has CDR1 GTSNPN and CDR2 SVGIG (reference sequence). V lost 5 bases to trimming and J lost 7 bases, with 12 bases between them. The CDR3 has 12 amino acids.

The chain links TRBV7-2 to TRBJ2-3, with TRBD2 matching 7 bases. The germline gives CDR1 SGHTA, CDR2 FQGNSA. The trim removed 5 bases at V and 4 bases at J, leaving 3 bases unmatched. CDR3 length: 13 residues. The CDR3 region has the DNA TGTGCCAGCAGCCCGGGGGGTCCAGATACGCAGTATTTT. Encoded protein: CASSPGGPDTQYF.

This chain uses TRBV27 with TRBJ2-7, with D perhaps TRBD1 or TRBD2 (5 bases each). CDR1 and CDR2 (germline): MNHEY, SMNVEV (reference sequence). The CDR3 extends over 15 amino acids. The germline V and J ends were trimmed by 5 bases and 3 bases, with 17 bases remaining between them. For the CDR3, the DNA is TGTGCCAGCAGTACACTTCCGGGACCGAGCTACGAGCAGTACTTC. Translating gives CASSTLPGPSYEQYF.

This chain uses TRBV6-1 with TRBJ2-7; D is possibly TRBD2 (6 bases). V gave up 5 bases and J gave up 3 bases, with 11 bases separating them. In germline, CDR1 is MNHNS, CDR2 SASEGT. The CDR3 loop spans 13 amino acids. CDR3 sequence (DNA): TGTGCCAGCAGTCCCGGCGGGAACTACGAGCAGTACTTC. Translated: CASSPGGNYEQYF.

The chain recombines TRBV5-4 with TRBJ1-2, with a tentative D call TRBD1 (6 bases). The CDR3 length is 14 residues. In germline, CDR1 is SGHNT, CDR2 YYREEE (reference sequence). V was trimmed by 4 bases and J by 3 bases, leaving 13 bases between them. As DNA, the CDR3 is TGTGCCAGCAGCCACACCCAGGGGCACTATGGCTACACCTTC. Translation gives CASSHTQGHYGYTF.

This chain joins TRBV5-4 and TRBJ1-4, with TRBD1 matching 8 bases. Germline V lookup: CDR1 SGHNT, CDR2 YYREEE (reference sequence). This CDR3 has 15 amino acids. V was clipped by 1 base and J by 5 bases; unmatched bases: 4. The CDR3 coding sequence is TGTGCCAGCAGCTTGCGCACAGGGGGGAATGAAAAACTGTTTTTT. Its protein is CASSLRTGGNEKLFF.

This sequence joins TRBV4-2 and TRBJ2-1, with 12 bases lining up with TRBD2. Trimming at V came to 4 bases and at J to 9 bases, leaving 7 bases not matched to a gene. The germline gives CDR1 LGHNA, CDR2 YNFKEQ. CDR3 length: 15 residues. The CDR3 region has the DNA TGTGCCAGCAGCCGGAGGACTAGCGGGGCGGGTGAGCAGTTCTTC. Amino acids: CASSRRTSGAGEQFF.

The genes are TRBV28 and TRBJ1-4; D not certain. This CDR3 has 14 amino acids. V was clipped by 6 bases and J by 4 bases, with 12 bases between them. Per the germline V gene, CDR1 is MDHEN and CDR2 is SYDVKM. The CDR3 nucleotides are TGTGCCAGCAGCCCGGCCCGCCTTAATGAAAAACTGTTTTTT. It translates to CASSPARLNEKLFF.

The J gene is TRBJ2-1, the V gene TRBV5-1, with 7 bases matching TRBD1. The ends lost 4 bases at V and 5 bases at J; junction bases unmatched: 6. This CDR3 is built from 14 residues. The germline V gene encodes CDR1 SGHRS and CDR2 YFSETQ. CDR3 amino acids: CASSADRANNEQFF. The CDR3 DNA reads as TGCGCCAGCAGCGCCGACAGGGCCAACAATGAGCAGTTCTTC.

The chain couples TRBV5-4 to TRBJ2-1, with 7 positions matching TRBD2. Looked up from germline, CDR1 is SGHNT and CDR2 is YYREEE (reference sequence). This CDR3 has 13 amino acids. Germline trimming cut 3 bases from V and 8 bases from J; bases unmatched to any gene: 5. Here the CDR3 DNA reads TGTGCCAGCAGCTCCGCAGGGAGGGATGAGCAGTTCTTC. Translated, it gives CASSSAGRDEQFF.

The chain employs TRBV11-3 and TRBJ2-3; no definite D call. The germline V gene has CDR1 SGHNT and CDR2 YENEEA. V was trimmed by 4 bases and J by 3 bases, leaving 2 bases between them. The CDR3 runs 11 residues. DNA of the CDR3: TGTGCCAGCAGCTATACAGATACGCAGTATTTT. Translated, it gives CASSYTDTQYF.

The chain carries TRBV27 and TRBJ2-1; 8 bases match TRBD2. The CDR3 runs 16 residues. Per the germline V gene, CDR1 is MNHEY and CDR2 is SMNVEV (reference sequence). V was clipped by 6 bases and J by 0 bases; unmatched bases: 7. CDR3 nucleotide sequence: TGTGCCAGCAGGGGACTAGGACCGAACTCCTACAATGAGCAGTTCTTC. This sequence encodes CASRGLGPNSYNEQFF.

This clone was counted a single time. The genes are TRBV7-8 and TRBJ2-1; 10 bases are shared with TRBD2. J lost 8 bases, V lost 3 bases, and 7 bases had no gene match. The CDR3 runs to 15 residues. Germline lookup yields CDR1 SGHVS and CDR2 FQNEAQ. CDR3 nucleotide sequence: TGTGCCAGCAGCTTGTCCAGCGGGGGGGGCTATGAGCAGTTCTTC. It is translated as CASSLSSGGGYEQFF. The entire variable domain, with the rest obtained from reference TRBV7-8 and TRBJ2-1, is as follows: GAGVSQSPRYKVAKRGQDVALRCDPISGHVSLFWYQQALGQGPEFLTYFQNEAQLDKSGLPSDRFFAERPEGSVSTLKIQRTQQEDSAVYLCASSLSSGGGYEQFFGPGTRLTVL.

There are many counts of this clone. The CDR3 region is CASSLGQETQYF. DNA of the CDR3: TGTGCCAGCTCACTGGGACAAGAGACCCAGTACTTC. The chain joins TRBV18 to TRBJ2-5; unclear D gene. Trimming pared 4 bases from V and 2 bases from J, leaving 5 bases between. This CDR3 is built from 12 residues. CDR1 and CDR2 (germline): KGHSH, LQKENI.

This chain links TRBV2 with TRBJ2-3; 12 nucleotides align to TRBD2. Germline CDR1 and CDR2: SNHLY and FYNNEI. The CDR3 spans 14 residues. Trimming removed 6 bases from V and 6 bases from J; junction bases left unmatched: 4. The CDR3 coding sequence is TGTGCCAGCAGCCTTACTAGCGGGGGGGATACGCAGTATTTT. Its protein is CASSLTSGGDTQYF.

The V call is TRBV6-6, the J call TRBJ1-2; D remains ambiguous. CDR1 and CDR2 (germline): MNHNY, SVGAGI (reference sequence). V was shortened by 5 bases and J by 4 bases, with 14 bases between the two germline ends. This CDR3 region has 14 residues. CDR3 residues: CASSDYANRYGYTF. The CDR3 DNA sequence: TGTGCCAGCAGTGACTACGCAAACCGCTATGGCTACACCTTC.

The chain combines TRBV30 with TRBJ2-4; 8 positions match TRBD2. The CDR3 extends over 12 amino acids. Unmatched junction bases numbered 4, after V lost 3 bases and J lost 9 bases. Germline V gene data show CDR1 as GTSNPN and CDR2 as SVGIG (reference sequence). DNA for the CDR3: TGTGCCTGGAGGGACGGGGGGGGCATTCAGTACTTC. Encoded protein: CAWRDGGGIQYF.

The V and J genes are TRBV6-1 and TRBJ1-5; no reliable D call. CDR3 length: 15 amino acids. Between the trimmed V and J ends, which lost 4 bases and 4 bases, there was a span of 14 bases. Germline V CDR1 and CDR2: MNHNS, SASEGT. The chain's CDR3 is CASSGVGSINQPQHF. The CDR3 DNA reads TGTGCCAGCAGTGGGGTCGGGTCCATTAATCAGCCCCAGCATTTT.

In its sample, this clone was seen a few times. J is TRBJ2-3 and V is TRBV6-4; D unresolved. The germline V gene encodes CDR1 MRHNA and CDR2 SNTAGT. CDR3 length equals 15 residues. Trimming cost V 2 bases and J 0 bases, with 9 bases left between them. CDR3 region: CASSDAPGSTDTQYF. The CDR3 nucleotides read TGTGCCAGCAGTGACGCGCCGGGTAGCACAGATACGCAGTATTTT.

V gene TRBV30 combines with J gene TRBJ1-2; TRBD1 aligns across 9 bases. The V gene end was trimmed by 7 bases and the J gene end by 4 bases; junction bases not matched to a gene: 7. The CDR3 has 13 residues. Germline V CDR1 and CDR2: GTSNPN, SVGIG (reference sequence). The CDR3 loop is CASPGQGLYGYTF. The CDR3 region has the DNA TGTGCCTCCCCGGGACAGGGTCTCTATGGCTACACCTTC.

This clone was picked up a small number of times. V usage is TRBV5-4 and J usage is TRBJ1-2, with 9 bases lining up with TRBD1. The trim removed 7 bases at V and 0 bases at J, leaving 7 bases unmatched. Germline V gene sequence: CDR1 SGHNT, CDR2 YYREEE (reference sequence). The CDR3 is made up of 15 amino acids. The DNA for the CDR3 is TGTGCCAGCCACCAACAGGGGGCTCCTAACTATGGCTACACCTTC. Its translation: CASHQQGAPNYGYTF.

V gene TRBV7-8 combines with J gene TRBJ2-7; D call uncertain. This CDR3 region has 16 residues. Trimming stripped 5 bases from V and 0 bases from J, with 17 bases between. Per germline, CDR1 SGHVS and CDR2 FQNEAQ. For the CDR3, the DNA is TGTGCCAGCAGCCGTCTTTCCGACCTTAGCTCCTACGAGCAGTACTTC. The encoded protein is CASSRLSDLSSYEQYF.

This rearrangement joins TRBV4-3 to TRBJ2-7; 10 bases align to TRBD1. V lost 4 bases, J lost 2 bases, and 5 bases stayed unmatched. Per germline, CDR1 LGHNA and CDR2 YSLEER. The CDR3 spans 15 residues. DNA for the CDR3: TGCGCCAGCAGCCCGGGACAGGGGTTTCCCTACGAGCAGTACTTC. It encodes CASSPGQGFPYEQYF.

The V and J genes are TRBV9 and TRBJ2-5; possible D gene TRBD2, 7 bases. V lost 4 bases, J lost 4 bases, and 17 bases lay in between. The CDR3 is made up of 15 amino acids. The germline V gene has CDR1 SGDLS and CDR2 YYNGEE. CDR3 sequence (DNA): TGTGCCAGCAGCCCCCTCGGCGGGGGCATAGAGACCCAGTACTTC. Its translation: CASSPLGGGIETQYF.